Listed here are 26 T cell receptor beta chains from one sample, sequenced in a study of T cells in tumors after PD-1 blockade. Profiled with immunoSEQ multiplex PCR; TCRdb holds only in-frame clones, not every one. The sample yields tens of thousands of clones, 80% seen once. The source was PBMCs, collected before anti-PD-1 treatment. These receptors were taken from a human donor with basal cell carcinoma.

This clone occurred a few times. The V and J genes are TRBV7-2 and TRBJ2-2; the D is unclear. The length of the CDR3 is 14 residues. V was cut by 3 bases and J by 4 bases, with 9 bases left in between. CDR1 and CDR2 (germline): SGHTA, FQGNSA. The CDR3 region has the DNA TGTGCCAGCAGCTTCCGTGGGGTCACCGGGGAGCTGTTTTTT. It translates to CASSFRGVTGELFF.

The V and J genes are TRBV5-8 and TRBJ2-1, with 7 bases aligning to TRBD1. The length of the CDR3 is 16 residues. Germline V gene lookup returns CDR1 SGHTS and CDR2 YDEGEE. The V segment lost 2 bases and the J segment 2 bases; nucleotides outside the gene matches: 7. DNA for the CDR3: TGTGCCAGCAGCTTTGAATCAGGGGGTGCCTACAATGAGCAGTTCTTC. As protein: CASSFESGGAYNEQFF.

The V gene is TRBV2, the J gene TRBJ1-5; 12 nucleotides match TRBD1. Trimming took 1 base from V and 7 from J; bases not matched to a gene: 2. Germline CDR1 SNHLY, CDR2 FYNNEI. This CDR3 has 15 amino acids. The CDR3 spells CASSEGGTGGQPQHF. CDR3 DNA: TGTGCCAGCAGTGAAGGGGGGACAGGGGGCCAGCCCCAGCATTTT.

The chain employs TRBV5-6 and TRBJ2-1; no definite D call. This CDR3 is 12 amino acids long. Germline V gives CDR1 SGHDT, CDR2 YYEEEE. V lost 0 bases and J 7 bases, leaving 5 bases between the germline ends. CDR3 bases: TGTGCCAGCAGCTTGGGTCGGAATGAGCAGTTCTTC. Encoded protein: CASSLGRNEQFF.

This clone showed up just once. The chain is built from TRBV6-5 and TRBJ1-3, with a weak D call TRBD1 (5 bases). Per germline, CDR1 MNHEY and CDR2 SVGAGI. The V end was cut by 6 bases, the J end by 11 bases, with 14 bases between. This CDR3 spans 12 amino acids. CDR3 DNA: TGTGCCAGCAGCAATTCCGGGACCGCCATATATTTT. Its protein product is CASSNSGTAIYF.

This clone was counted once. In DNA form, the CDR3 reads TGTGCCAGCAGTGAACAGGGGGCAGTTAGAGAGACCCAGTACTTC. Translation: CASSEQGAVRETQYF. V and J are TRBV2 and TRBJ2-5; 8 positions match TRBD1. Germline lookup yields CDR1 SNHLY and CDR2 FYNNEI. V dropped 2 bases and J dropped 4; count of bases not matched to a gene: 6. This CDR3 has 15 amino acids. Combining the CDR3 with reference TRBV2 and TRBJ2-5 gives the whole variable domain EPEVTQTPSHQVTQMGQEVILRCVPISNHLYFYWYRQILGQKVEFLVSFYNNEISEKSEIFDDQFSVERPDGSNFTLKIRSTKLEDSAMYFCASSEQGAVRETQYFGPGTRLLVL.

The chain carries TRBV3-1 (or the pseudogene TRBV3-2) and TRBJ2-5; D is unclear. The germline V gene encodes CDR1 LGHDT and CDR2 YNNKEL (reference sequence). Trimming shortened V by 4 bases and J by 4 bases, and 10 bases separated the two germline ends. The CDR3 is 13 residues long. CDR3 loop: CASSLGKRETQYF. The CDR3 nucleotides read TGTGCCAGCAGCCTGGGGAAGAGAGAGACCCAGTACTTC.

The chain carries TRBV4-2 and TRBJ2-2, with D possibly matching TRBD1 (5 bases). The CDR3 runs to 14 residues. Trimming left V 1 base short and J 6 bases short, with 9 bases between. Per the germline V gene, CDR1 is LGHNA and CDR2 is YNFKEQ. CDR3 DNA: TGTGCCAGCAGCCAAGCTGGGGCGGCCGGGGAGCTGTTTTTT. It specifies CASSQAGAAGELFF.

J is TRBJ1-2 and V is TRBV30; D unresolved. V dropped 8 bases and J dropped 14 bases, with 27 bases sitting between them. This CDR3 comprises 13 residues. The germline gives CDR1 GTSNPN, CDR2 SVGIG (reference sequence). This chain's CDR3 is CAGGGRGYSFSTF. Here the CDR3 DNA reads TGTGCCGGCGGAGGAAGAGGTTACTCCTTCAGTACCTTC. Full variable domain (remainder filled in from reference TRBV30 and TRBJ1-2): SQTIHQWPATLVQPVGSPLSLECTVEGTSNPNLYWYRQAAGRGLQLLFYSVGIGQISSEVPQNLSASRPQDRQFILSSKKLLLSDSGFYLCAGGGRGYSFSTFGSGTRLTVV.

The chain uses TRBV5-1 and TRBJ2-1; no firm D call. Germline CDR1 reads SGHRS; CDR2 reads YFSETQ. The CDR3 loop spans 13 amino acids. Between the trimmed V and J ends, which lost 1 base and 8 bases, there was a span of 10 bases. Here the CDR3 reads CASSLMRTDEQFF. The CDR3, as DNA: TGCGCCAGCAGCTTGATGCGGACGGATGAGCAGTTCTTC.

This chain uses TRBV24-1 with TRBJ2-1; D is possibly TRBD1 or TRBD2 (5 bases each). V dropped 4 bases and J dropped 14 bases, with 14 bases sitting between them. This CDR3 comprises 12 residues. CDR1 and CDR2 (germline): KGHDR, SFDVKD. This chain's CDR3 is CATSDRGPPKFF. The CDR3 bases are TGTGCCACCAGTGACCGGGGACCTCCCAAGTTCTTC.

The chain joins TRBV6-5 to TRBJ2-3; D is unclear. CDR1 MNHEY and CDR2 SVGAGI come from the germline V gene. This CDR3 contains 13 residues. V lost 7 bases and J lost 6, with 14 bases in between. The CDR3 loop reads CASTPTNSDTQYF. CDR3 in DNA: TGTGCCAGCACTCCTACTAATTCTGATACGCAGTATTTT.

The gene calls are TRBV9 and TRBJ1-3; TRBD1 matches at 7 bases. V was clipped by 4 bases and J by 6 bases; unmatched bases: 7. The CDR3 has 14 residues. Germline CDR1 is SGDLS and CDR2 is YYNGEE. The CDR3: CASSPPTGLNTIYF. In DNA, the CDR3 is TGTGCCAGCAGCCCCCCGACAGGGCTAAACACCATATATTTT.

The table lists this clone with many counts. The rearrangement links TRBV6-6 to TRBJ2-7; D could derive from TRBD1 or TRBD2 (5 bases each). V lost 2 bases, J lost 2 bases, and 13 bases lay in between. The CDR3 runs 15 residues. Looked up from germline, CDR1 is MNHNY and CDR2 is SVGAGI (reference sequence). The CDR3 nucleotides read TGTGCCAGCAGTTACCCCGGGACGGTGACCTACGAGCAGTACTTC. Translation gives CASSYPGTVTYEQYF.

In its sample, this clone was seen a few times. This chain uses TRBV6-5 with TRBJ2-1; possible D gene TRBD2, 6 bases. The CDR3 consists of 12 residues. Germline assignment: CDR1 MNHEY and CDR2 SVGAGI. The CDR3 loop reads CAGGISYNEQFF. For the CDR3, the DNA is TGTGCGGGGGGTATTTCCTACAATGAGCAGTTCTTC.

This clone was observed a single time. The V call is TRBV7-8, the J call TRBJ2-2, with 7 bases identical to TRBD2. The junction had 5 bases not matched to a gene; V was cut back by 2 bases and J by 2 bases. The CDR3 contains 16 residues. Germline V CDR1 and CDR2: SGHVS, FQNEAQ. As DNA, the CDR3 is TGTGCCAGCAGCTTACGGAGCGGGGTAAACACCGGGGAGCTGTTTTTT. This encodes CASSLRSGVNTGELFF.

The CDR3 DNA is TGTGCCAGTAGCCGGTGGGGGGCTGGTGAAAAACTGTTTTTT. It codes for CASSRWGAGEKLFF. The chain carries TRBV19 and TRBJ1-4; maybe TRBD1 (6 bases). This CDR3 is built from 14 residues. V lost 6 bases to trimming and J lost 7 bases, with 15 bases between them. Germline lookup yields CDR1 LNHDA and CDR2 SQIVND (reference sequence). The full variable domain, in which reference TRBV19 and TRBJ1-4 provide the parts outside the CDR3, is DGGITQSPKYLFRKEGQNVTLSCEQNLNHDAMYWYRQDPGQGLRLIYYSQIVNDFQKGDIAEGYSVSREKKESFPLTVTSAQKNPTAFYLCASSRWGAGEKLFFGSGTQLSVL.

This clone was counted once. The chain recombines TRBV11-3 with TRBJ2-3; possibly TRBD1 or TRBD2 for D (7 bases each). The length of the CDR3 is 16 residues. The V end was cut by 5 bases, the J end by 5 bases, with 20 bases between. CDR1 is SGHNT, CDR2 YENEEA, per germline. In DNA form, the CDR3 reads TGTGCCAGCAGCCCAGGGGGGGCGTACGGGGTAGATACGCAGTATTTT. This translates into CASSPGGAYGVDTQYF.

The chain links TRBV27 to TRBJ2-2, with D possibly matching TRBD1 (5 bases). CDR3 length equals 17 residues. The germline gives CDR1 MNHEY, CDR2 SMNVEV (reference sequence). The germline V and J ends were trimmed by 4 bases and 2 bases, with 17 bases remaining between them. CDR3 in DNA: TGTGCCAGCAGTTCACAGGACAAAGGTCGAAACACCGGGGAGCTGTTTTTT. It is translated as CASSSQDKGRNTGELFF.

The table lists this clone with a count of one. The chain uses TRBV5-6 and TRBJ2-5; 10 bases agree with TRBD1. The CDR3 sequence is 13 residues long. The germline V gene encodes CDR1 SGHDT and CDR2 YYEEEE. V dropped 5 bases and J dropped 4; count of bases not matched to a gene: 2. CDR3: CASRRQGAETQYF. The CDR3 region has the DNA TGTGCCAGCAGGAGACAGGGGGCAGAGACCCAGTACTTC.

This chain links TRBV19 with TRBJ2-3, with D possibly being TRBD2 (5 bases). Trimming removed 7 bases at V and 4 bases at J, with 12 bases between. Germline lookup yields CDR1 LNHDA and CDR2 SQIVND (reference sequence). The CDR3 is 13 amino acids. As DNA, the CDR3 is TGTGCCAGTAAGGACTTCGATGCAGATACGCAGTATTTT. Translating gives CASKDFDADTQYF.

This chain uses TRBV6-6 with TRBJ1-3; no definite D call. CDR3 size: 16 residues. Trimming took 2 bases from V and 0 from J, leaving 11 bases between them. Germline V gives CDR1 MNHNY, CDR2 SVGAGI (reference sequence). The CDR3 region has the DNA TGTGCCAGCAGTTACGTCCGGGATTACTCTGGAAACACCATATATTTT. Its protein is CASSYVRDYSGNTIYF.

The chain employs TRBV10-1 and TRBJ2-5, with a possible D match to TRBD2 (6 bases). Per germline, CDR1 WNHNN and CDR2 SYGVQD (reference sequence). The CDR3 consists of 15 residues. Trimming took 2 bases from V and 4 from J, leaving 14 bases between them. The CDR3 region has the DNA TGCGCCAGCAGTGAGACTAGCACTTTTGGAGAGACCCAGTACTTC. It specifies CASSETSTFGETQYF.

In this sample, this clone turned up once. CDR3 in amino acids: CASSPVGLGTQYF. The CDR3 nucleotides are TGCGCCAGCAGCCCTGTAGGTCTTGGTACGCAGTATTTT. The chain uses TRBV4-1 and TRBJ2-3; D is ambiguous. V lost 4 bases, J lost 8 bases, and 13 bases lay in between. This CDR3 has 13 residues. Germline lookup yields CDR1 MGHRA and CDR2 YSYEKL.

V usage is TRBV5-1 and J usage is TRBJ2-7; 12 bases match TRBD1. The germline gives CDR1 SGHRS, CDR2 YFSETQ. The CDR3 spans 14 residues. The V segment lost 4 bases and the J segment 6 bases; nucleotides outside the gene matches: 5. CDR3 in amino acids: CASSLGTGGGEQYF. The CDR3 DNA reads as TGCGCCAGCAGCCTAGGGACAGGGGGCGGCGAGCAGTACTTC.

In this sample, this clone turned up a few times. The chain carries TRBV11-3 and TRBJ1-1; TRBD1 matches 8 bases. V shed 6 bases and J 12 bases; nucleotides not matched to a gene: 15. Germline-derived CDR1 and CDR2 are SGHNT and YENEEA. The CDR3 is 14 residues long. This CDR3 is CASRTGDSSTGTFF. The CDR3 DNA follows: TGTGCCAGCAGGACAGGGGATTCCTCTACTGGAACTTTCTTT.